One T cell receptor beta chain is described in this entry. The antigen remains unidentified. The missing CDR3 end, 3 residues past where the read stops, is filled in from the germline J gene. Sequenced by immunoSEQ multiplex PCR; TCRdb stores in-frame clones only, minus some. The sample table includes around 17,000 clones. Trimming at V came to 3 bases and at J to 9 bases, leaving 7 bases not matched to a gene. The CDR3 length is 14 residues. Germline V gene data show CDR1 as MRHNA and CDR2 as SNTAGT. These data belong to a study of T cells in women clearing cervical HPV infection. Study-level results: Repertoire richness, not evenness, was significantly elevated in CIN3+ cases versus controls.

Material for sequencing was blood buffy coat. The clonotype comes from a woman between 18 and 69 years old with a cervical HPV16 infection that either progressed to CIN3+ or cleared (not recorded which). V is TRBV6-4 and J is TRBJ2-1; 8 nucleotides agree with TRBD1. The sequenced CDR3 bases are TGTGCCAGCAGTGAAAATACAGGGGGAGTTGAG. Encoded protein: CASSENTGGVE. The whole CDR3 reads CASSENTGGVEQFF.